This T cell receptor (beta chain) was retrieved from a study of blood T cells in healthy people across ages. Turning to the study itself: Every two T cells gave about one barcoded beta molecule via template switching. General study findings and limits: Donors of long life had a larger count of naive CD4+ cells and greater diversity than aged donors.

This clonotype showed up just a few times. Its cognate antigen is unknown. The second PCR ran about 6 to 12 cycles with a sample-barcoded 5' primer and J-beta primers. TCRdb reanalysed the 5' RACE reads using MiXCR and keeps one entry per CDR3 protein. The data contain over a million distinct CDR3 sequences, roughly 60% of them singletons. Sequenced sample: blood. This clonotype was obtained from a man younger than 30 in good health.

The chain's CDR3 is CASSPYSVSTDTQYF. Written as DNA, the CDR3 is TGCGCCAGCAGCCCCTATTCAGTTAGCACAGATACGCAGTATTTT. The chain recombines TRBV4-3 with TRBJ2-3; D remains ambiguous. The CDR3 runs 15 residues. CDR1 LGHNA and CDR2 YSLEER come from the germline V gene. The V and J ends lost 4 bases and 0 bases respectively, with 11 bases between them.